This T cell receptor (beta chain) was identified in a study of vaccination and CD4 T cells after COVID-19. About this clonotype itself: Its antigen is as yet unknown.

Specified treatment: approximately 9-day PBMC culture with coronavirus spike peptide pools or control peptides (ViraFEST assay). The Oncomine TCR Beta short-read assay sequenced DNA from cultured CD4+ T cells. One entry per CDR3 protein, called by TCRdb with MiXCR from the PCR reads. The sample contains 15,000 or so distinct CDR3 sequences, approximately 70% of which appear only once. Germline V gives CDR1 MNHEY, CDR2 SVGAGI. V dropped 2 bases and J dropped 8; count of bases not matched to a gene: 3. This CDR3 has 14 amino acids. This sequence joins TRBV6-5 and TRBJ2-1, with 10 bases matching TRBD2. The specimen sequenced was CD4+ T cells from blood, cultured in vitro. The TCR sequence derives from a human donor who had recovered from COVID-19. CDR3 DNA sequence: TGTGCCAGCAGTTACCGCCTAGCGGGAGATGAGCAGTTCTTC. As protein: CASSYRLAGDEQFF.